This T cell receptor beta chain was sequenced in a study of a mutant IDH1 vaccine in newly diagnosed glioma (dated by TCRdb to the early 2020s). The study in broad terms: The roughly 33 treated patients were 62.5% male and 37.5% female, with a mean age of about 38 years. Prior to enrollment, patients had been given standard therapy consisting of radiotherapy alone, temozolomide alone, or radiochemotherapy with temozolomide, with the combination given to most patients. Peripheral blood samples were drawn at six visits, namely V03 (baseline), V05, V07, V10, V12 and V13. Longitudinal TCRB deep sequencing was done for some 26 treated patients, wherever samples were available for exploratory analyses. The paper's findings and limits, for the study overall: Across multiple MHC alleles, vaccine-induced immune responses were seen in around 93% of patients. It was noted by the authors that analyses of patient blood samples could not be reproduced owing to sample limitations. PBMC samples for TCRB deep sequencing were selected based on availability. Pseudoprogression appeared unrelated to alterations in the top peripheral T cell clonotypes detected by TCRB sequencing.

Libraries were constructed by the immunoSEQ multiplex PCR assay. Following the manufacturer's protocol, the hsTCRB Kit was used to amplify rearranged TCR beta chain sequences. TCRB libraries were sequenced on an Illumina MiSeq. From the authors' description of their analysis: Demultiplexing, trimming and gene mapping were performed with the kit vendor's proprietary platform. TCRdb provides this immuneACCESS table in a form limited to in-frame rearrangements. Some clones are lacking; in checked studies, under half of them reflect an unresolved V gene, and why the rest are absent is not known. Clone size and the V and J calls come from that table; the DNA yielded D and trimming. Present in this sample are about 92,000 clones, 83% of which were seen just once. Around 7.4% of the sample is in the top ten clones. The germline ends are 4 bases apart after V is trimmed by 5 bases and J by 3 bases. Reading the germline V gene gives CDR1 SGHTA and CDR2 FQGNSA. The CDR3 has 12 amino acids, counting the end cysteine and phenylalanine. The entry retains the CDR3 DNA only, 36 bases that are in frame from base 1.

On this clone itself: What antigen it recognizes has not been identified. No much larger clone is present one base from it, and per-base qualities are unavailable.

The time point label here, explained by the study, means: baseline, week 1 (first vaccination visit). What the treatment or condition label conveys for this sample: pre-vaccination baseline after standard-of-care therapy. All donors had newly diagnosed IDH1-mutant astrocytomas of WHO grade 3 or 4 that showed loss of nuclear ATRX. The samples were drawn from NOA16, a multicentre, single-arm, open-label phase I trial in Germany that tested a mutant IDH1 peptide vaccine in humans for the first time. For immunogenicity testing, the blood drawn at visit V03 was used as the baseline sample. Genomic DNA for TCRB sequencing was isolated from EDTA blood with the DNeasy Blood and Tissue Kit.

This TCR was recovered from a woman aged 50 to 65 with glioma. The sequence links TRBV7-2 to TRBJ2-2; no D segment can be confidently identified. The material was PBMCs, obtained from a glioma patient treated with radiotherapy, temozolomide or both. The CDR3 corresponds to CASSPDTGELFF. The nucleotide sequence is TGTGCCAGCAGCCCAGACACCGGGGAGCTGTTTTTT.